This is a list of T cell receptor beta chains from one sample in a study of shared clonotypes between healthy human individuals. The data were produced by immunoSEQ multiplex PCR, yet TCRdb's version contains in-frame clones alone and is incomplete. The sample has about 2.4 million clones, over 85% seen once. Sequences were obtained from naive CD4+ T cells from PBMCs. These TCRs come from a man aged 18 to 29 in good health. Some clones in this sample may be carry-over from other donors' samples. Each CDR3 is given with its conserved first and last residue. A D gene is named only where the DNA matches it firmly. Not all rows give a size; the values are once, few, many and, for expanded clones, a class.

cdr3_nt: TGTGCCAGCAGCCAATTCGGAGGGAGCTCCACAGATACGCAGTATTTT
cdr3_aa: CASSQFGGSSTDTQYF
clone_size: .
j_call: TRBJ2-3
v_call: TRBV14
d_call: .

cdr3_nt: TGTGCCAGCAGCTTACAGCCAGTGGCAGGAACTAAAGCAGAGACCCAGTACTTC
cdr3_aa: CASSLQPVAGTKAETQYF
clone_size: .
j_call: TRBJ2-5
v_call: TRBV5-5
d_call: .

cdr3_nt: TGTGCCAGCAGCCATCGGACTAGCGGGGGTCCCGGAGAGACCCAGTACTTC
cdr3_aa: CASSHRTSGGPGETQYF
clone_size: .
j_call: TRBJ2-5
v_call: TRBV11-3
d_call: TRBD2

cdr3_nt: TGTGCCAGCAGCGTAGTTAGCGGGAGGGCCATCAATGAGCAGTTCTTC
cdr3_aa: CASSVVSGRAINEQFF
clone_size: .
j_call: TRBJ2-1
v_call: TRBV9
d_call: TRBD2

cdr3_nt: TGCGCCAGCAGCTCCACCACAGGGACCCCTAACTATGGCTACACCTTC
cdr3_aa: CASSSTTGTPNYGYTF
clone_size: .
j_call: TRBJ1-2
v_call: TRBV4-3
d_call: .

cdr3_nt: TGTGCCAGCAGTTTATTATCCCGGGAGTCTAACACTGAAGCTTTCTTT
cdr3_aa: CASSLLSRESNTEAFF
clone_size: .
j_call: TRBJ1-1
v_call: TRBV27
d_call: .

cdr3_nt: TGTGCCAGTCGCGACCAAGACATTCGGCCCCAGCATTTT
cdr3_aa: CASRDQDIRPQHF
clone_size: .
j_call: TRBJ1-5
v_call: TRBV19
d_call: .

cdr3_nt: TGTGCCACCAGCAGAGAAGCTAGCGGGAGCAGTGATACGCAGTATTTT
cdr3_aa: CATSREASGSSDTQYF
clone_size: .
j_call: TRBJ2-3
v_call: TRBV15
d_call: TRBD2

cdr3_nt: TGTGCCAGCAGCCCCGCCGCGGCTCCAGAGACCCAGTACTTC
cdr3_aa: CASSPAAAPETQYF
clone_size: .
j_call: TRBJ2-5
v_call: TRBV11-3
d_call: .

cdr3_nt: TGTGCCAGCAGCCGCTTCCTAGCGGGAGCGGGCGAGCAGTACTTC
cdr3_aa: CASSRFLAGAGEQYF
clone_size: .
j_call: TRBJ2-7
v_call: TRBV4-2
d_call: TRBD2

cdr3_nt: TGTGCCAGCAGCCGCCCGGGACAGCGTAGCTCTGGAAACACCATATATTTT
cdr3_aa: CASSRPGQRSSGNTIYF
clone_size: .
j_call: TRBJ1-3
v_call: TRBV28
d_call: TRBD1

cdr3_nt: TGTGCCAGCAGTACCCCGACCGAGAACACTGAAGCTTTCTTT
cdr3_aa: CASSTPTENTEAFF
clone_size: few
j_call: TRBJ1-1
v_call: TRBV28
d_call: .

cdr3_nt: TGTGCCAGCAGCTCGCGGACTAGCGCTTACTACGAGCAGTACTTC
cdr3_aa: CASSSRTSAYYEQYF
clone_size: .
j_call: TRBJ2-7
v_call: TRBV7-2
d_call: TRBD2